The 19 T cell receptor beta chains below were found in one sample sequenced in a study of cytomegalovirus exposure and HLA in healthy donors. PCR primers comprised 60 Vbeta and 13 Jbeta primers. The protocol was immunoSEQ multiplex PCR, while the TCRdb copy is restricted to in-frame clones and leaves out a portion. The data show about 170,000 clones, less than 80% seen once. Material for sequencing was PBMCs. These receptor sequences come from a man aged 40-49 years in good health and CMV-seronegative.

Written as DNA, the CDR3 is TGTGCCATCAGTGAACCACTTGACTATGGCTACACCTTC. Its protein is CAISEPLDYGYTF. The V call is TRBV10-3, the J call TRBJ1-2; no reliable D call. The length of the CDR3 is 13 residues. CDR1 and CDR2 (germline): ENHRY, SYGVKD. V lost 3 bases to trimming and J lost 3 bases, with 8 bases between them.

The J gene is TRBJ2-1, the V gene TRBV11-2; possibly TRBD1 for D (5 bases). Between the trimmed V and J ends, which lost 0 bases and 9 bases, there was a span of 9 bases. This CDR3 is 13 amino acids long. The germline CDR1 and CDR2 sequences are SGHAT and FQNNGV. CDR3 in DNA: TGTGCCAGCAGCTTAGATAGGGGCGCTGAGCAGTTCTTC. This codes for CASSLDRGAEQFF.

The chain has TRBV7-9 and TRBJ2-3, with D perhaps TRBD1 (5 bases). The CDR3 runs 15 residues. The V end was cut by 4 bases, the J end by 8 bases, with 19 bases between. Germline V CDR1 and CDR2: SEHNR, FQNEAQ (reference sequence). CDR3 amino acids: CASSSRDSTPGTQYF. CDR3 coding DNA: TGTGCCAGCAGCTCAAGAGACAGCACCCCAGGTACGCAGTATTTT.

V usage is TRBV7-3 and J usage is TRBJ2-3; 7 nucleotides agree with TRBD2. Germline CDR1 SGHTA, CDR2 FQGTGA. Unmatched junction bases numbered 5, after V lost 4 bases and J lost 4 bases. This CDR3 is built from 14 residues. The DNA of the CDR3 is TGTGCCAGCAGCTCGAGCGGGGCTTCAGATACGCAGTATTTT. It specifies CASSSSGASDTQYF.

The chain carries TRBV6-5 and TRBJ2-7; TRBD1 matches 10 bases. The CDR3 runs 13 residues. Trimming took 2 bases from V and 6 from J; bases not matched to a gene: 1. CDR1 MNHEY and CDR2 SVGAGI come from the germline V gene. CDR3 residues: CASSYRTGGEQYF. The CDR3 bases are TGTGCCAGCAGTTACCGGACAGGGGGCGAGCAGTACTTC.

The chain combines TRBV30 with TRBJ2-5; D might be TRBD2 (5 bases). The J call may not be correct, given that the DNA end is closer to TRBJ2-7. Germline V CDR1 and CDR2: GTSNPN, SVGIG (reference sequence). CDR3 size: 14 residues. CDR3 region: CAWKRYSGPYEQYF. CDR3 DNA: TGTGCCTGGAAGCGGTATTCTGGCCCCTACGAGCAGTACTTC.

This rearrangement joins TRBV6-4 to TRBJ2-2; D unclear. The CDR3 is 13 amino acids. Germline values: CDR1 MRHNA, CDR2 SNTAGT. The V end was cut by 4 bases, the J end by 5 bases, with 8 bases between. This CDR3 is CASSGPLTGELFF. The DNA for the CDR3 is TGTGCCAGCAGTGGGCCGCTGACCGGGGAGCTGTTTTTT.

The rearrangement links TRBV30 to TRBJ1-1, with D perhaps TRBD1 (5 bases). Trimming removed 0 bases at V and 5 bases at J, with 10 bases between. CDR1 GTSNPN and CDR2 SVGIG come from the germline V gene (reference sequence). This CDR3 has 13 amino acids. The CDR3 loop reads CAWSVGGDTEAFF. In DNA, the CDR3 is TGTGCCTGGAGTGTTGGGGGGGATACTGAAGCTTTCTTT.

V usage is TRBV6-1 and J usage is TRBJ2-3; D is perhaps TRBD1 (7 bases). Trimming shortened V by 2 bases and J by 3 bases, and 12 bases separated the two germline ends. Germline CDR1 reads MNHNS; CDR2 reads SASEGT. The CDR3 contains 15 residues. DNA for the CDR3: TGTGCCAGCAGTGAAACAGGGGAGGTGACAGATACGCAGTATTTT. Translating it yields CASSETGEVTDTQYF.

The V gene is TRBV10-3, the J gene TRBJ2-5; 9 bases line up with TRBD2. The germline gives CDR1 ENHRY, CDR2 SYGVKD. This CDR3 region has 15 residues. J gave up 4 bases and V 5 bases, and 8 bases lay outside the gene matches. The DNA for the CDR3 is TGTGCCATCAGTTTAGTAGCGGGGGAGCTAGAGACCCAGTACTTC. This gives the protein CAISLVAGELETQYF.

The chain joins TRBV6-5 to TRBJ1-6; D gene uncertain. Germline V gene sequence: CDR1 MNHEY, CDR2 SVGAGI. This CDR3 is 15 amino acids long. V gave up 5 bases and J gave up 4 bases, with 12 bases separating them. Here the CDR3 reads CASSGPGEYNSPLHF. CDR3 nucleotide sequence: TGTGCCAGCAGTGGACCCGGGGAATATAATTCACCCCTCCACTTT.

V and J are TRBV7-2 and TRBJ1-6, with TRBD1 identical over 7 bases. Trimming removed 3 bases from V and 10 bases from J; junction bases left unmatched: 6. Germline values: CDR1 SGHTA, CDR2 FQGNSA. This CDR3 has 14 residues. Here the CDR3 DNA reads TGTGCCAGCAGCTTGGGACAGCTAGGGTCACCCCTCCACTTT. This sequence encodes CASSLGQLGSPLHF.

As DNA, the CDR3 is TGTGCCAGCAGTGAAGGGGGGACAGGGAACTATGGCTACACCTTC. It specifies CASSEGGTGNYGYTF. This chain connects TRBV6-1 to TRBJ1-2; 9 nucleotides line up with TRBD1. The germline V gene encodes CDR1 MNHNS and CDR2 SASEGT. The V gene end was trimmed by 1 base and the J gene end by 2 bases; junction bases not matched to a gene: 2. The CDR3 extends over 15 amino acids.

This clone was seen repeatedly, ten times or more. The V and J genes are TRBV19 and TRBJ2-1; possible D gene TRBD2, 5 bases. V was shortened by 4 bases and J by 7 bases, with 11 bases between the two germline ends. The CDR3 sequence is 13 residues long. CDR1 LNHDA and CDR2 SQIVND come from the germline V gene (reference sequence). This CDR3 reads CASSSTRDNEQFF. CDR3 in DNA: TGTGCCAGTAGTAGCACTAGGGATAATGAGCAGTTCTTC.

The chain couples TRBV30 to TRBJ1-2, with no clear D. This CDR3 is built from 14 residues. V lost 3 bases, J lost 3 bases, and 14 bases lay in between. The germline V gene has CDR1 GTSNPN and CDR2 SVGIG (reference sequence). CDR3 region: CAWRGGSLDYGYTF. In nucleotides, the CDR3 is TGTGCCTGGAGGGGAGGGAGTTTAGACTATGGCTACACCTTC.

Turning to this clone: The sample contains more than one DNA sequence encoding this CDR3. The V call is TRBV2, the J call TRBJ2-7; 9 bases agree with TRBD2. The CDR3 runs to 16 residues. The junction had 5 bases not matched to a gene; V was cut back by 0 bases and J by 2 bases. CDR1 and CDR2 (germline): SNHLY, FYNNEI. CDR3: CASSEARAGGPYEQYF. The CDR3 DNA follows: TGTGCCAGCAGTGAAGCGCGGGCGGGAGGGCCCTACGAGCAGTACTTC.

The V and J genes are TRBV18 and TRBJ1-1; D gene uncertain. CDR1 is KGHSH and CDR2 is LQKENI in the germline V gene. Trimming stripped 6 bases from V and 4 bases from J, with 12 bases between. The CDR3 is 13 residues long. The CDR3 DNA reads as TGTGCCAGCTCCACGGATGAGGGCACTGAAGCTTTCTTT. It is translated as CASSTDEGTEAFF.

The chain combines TRBV10-3 with TRBJ2-3; no reliable D call. This CDR3 is 16 amino acids long. The germline V gene has CDR1 ENHRY and CDR2 SYGVKD. The V and J ends lost 0 bases and 1 base respectively, with 11 bases between them. This CDR3 reads CAISESLGYGTDTQYF. The CDR3 region has the DNA TGTGCCATCAGTGAGTCGCTAGGCTATGGCACAGATACGCAGTATTTT.

The chain uses TRBV7-3 and TRBJ2-1; 10 nucleotides agree with TRBD2. There are 13 residues in the CDR3. Germline CDR1 and CDR2: SGHTA and FQGTGA. V lost 6 bases, J lost 9 bases, and 5 bases stayed unmatched. The CDR3 reads CASRGTSDGEQFF. CDR3 DNA: TGTGCCAGCAGGGGGACTAGCGACGGTGAGCAGTTCTTC. The variable domain in full, with the rest retrieved from reference TRBV7-3 and TRBJ2-1, is GAGVSQTPSNKVTEKGKYVELRCDPISGHTALYWYRQSLGQGPEFLIYFQGTGAADDSGLPNDRFFAVRPEGSVSTLKIQRTERGDSAVYLCASRGTSDGEQFFGPGTRLTVL.